The 19 T cell receptor beta chains in this list originate from one sample, sequenced in a study of blood T cells in healthy people across ages. The use of a sample-barcoded 5' primer and a J-beta primer mix characterized a second PCR of roughly 6 to 11 cycles. TCRdb reprocessed the 5' RACE reads via MiXCR and lists one record per CDR3 protein. The sample holds roughly 1 million distinct CDR3 sequences, 20% to 25% seen once. Another study also made use of these data, one on T cells of mothers and their children.

The specimen was blood. These receptors originate from a girl under 10 years old in good health.

This clonotype was seen more than once but under ten times. The chain has TRBV12-3 or TRBV12-4 and TRBJ2-1, with TRBD2 matching over 13 bases. The CDR3 covers 18 residues. Trimming took 4 bases from V and 9 from J; bases not matched to a gene: 15. Here the CDR3 DNA reads TGTGCCAGCAGTTCCCAAAGACTAGCGGGAGGAATCAACCTTGAGCAGTTCTTC. Translated, it gives CASSSQRLAGGINLEQFF.

V is TRBV12-3 or TRBV12-4 and J is TRBJ1-6; D is unclear. V lost 2 bases, J lost 10 bases, and 6 bases lay in between. This CDR3 comprises 12 residues. The CDR3 region has the DNA TGTGCCAGCAGTTTATTGCCCTCACCCCTCCACTTT. This encodes CASSLLPSPLHF.

This clonotype has just a few counts. CDR3 DNA sequence: TGTGCCAGCCTGAATAGGGGCTACACCTTC. Its translation is CASLNRGYTF. The V call is TRBV6-6, the J call TRBJ1-2; D gene ambiguous. This CDR3 comprises 10 residues. V lost 8 bases and J 8 bases, leaving 9 bases between the germline ends. Germline V gene lookup returns CDR1 MNHNY and CDR2 SVGAGI (reference sequence).

Regarding this clonotype: A much larger clone lies a single base off, so this may be a read error. This sequence joins TRBV9 and TRBJ2-5, with TRBD1 matching over 7 bases. Germline V gives CDR1 SGDLS, CDR2 YYNGEE. This CDR3 spans 14 amino acids. CDR3 sequence: CASSPGQVQETHYF. The CDR3 DNA is TGTGCCAGCAGCCCCGGACAGGTCCAAGAGACCCATTACTTC.

The rearrangement joins TRBV28 to TRBJ2-1; no reliable D call. The germline CDR1 and CDR2 sequences are MDHEN and SYDVKM. Trimming removed 6 bases at V and 6 bases at J, with 9 bases between. The CDR3 loop spans 12 amino acids. CDR3 loop: CASSQLLNEQFF. The DNA for the CDR3 is TGTGCCAGCAGCCAACTCCTCAATGAGCAGTTCTTC.

Turning to this clonotype: Relative to the germline gene, one junction end is altered; a read error may explain this. The chain has TRBV7-2 and TRBJ2-1; D remains unclear. Germline loops: CDR1 SGHTA, CDR2 FQGNSA. This CDR3 is built from 16 residues. Here the CDR3 DNA reads TGTGCCAGCAGCTTATCTGGCTATAGCTCCTACGATGAGCAGTTCTTC. Protein: CASSLSGYSSYDEQFF.

The chain recombines TRBV4-3 with TRBJ2-3; D unresolved. V lost 1 base to trimming and J lost 3 bases, with 5 bases between them. From germline, CDR1 is LGHNA and CDR2 YSLEER. The CDR3 length is 13 residues. CDR3 residues: CASSQGQTDTQYF. CDR3 coding DNA: TGCGCCAGCAGCCAAGGTCAGACAGATACGCAGTATTTT.

The gene calls are TRBV19 and TRBJ1-1; D is perhaps TRBD1 (6 bases). Trimming pared 4 bases from V and 5 bases from J, leaving 14 bases between. The CDR3 contains 14 residues. CDR1 LNHDA and CDR2 SQIVND come from the germline V gene (reference sequence). The CDR3 is CASSTQGWGTEAFF. DNA for the CDR3: TGTGCCAGTAGTACACAGGGCTGGGGGACTGAAGCTTTCTTT.

This chain connects TRBV5-6 to TRBJ1-4; TRBD1 might be the D (6 bases). Germline V lookup: CDR1 SGHDT, CDR2 YYEEEE. This CDR3 contains 13 residues. Deletions cut 5 bases from V and 8 bases from J, with 13 bases between. CDR3 in DNA: TGTGCCAGCAGAATACAGGGTCACGAAAAACTGTTTTTT. Amino acids: CASRIQGHEKLFF.

This clonotype was counted ten times or more. The chain is built from TRBV7-9 and TRBJ2-3, with D unclear. The length of the CDR3 is 11 residues. Germline V CDR1 and CDR2: SEHNR, FQNEAQ (reference sequence). V was clipped by 8 bases and J by 5 bases, with 8 bases between them. The CDR3 loop is CASSPQDTQYF. In nucleotides, the CDR3 is TGTGCCAGCTCACCACAAGATACGCAGTATTTT.

This clonotype has only a few counts. The chain uses TRBV7-9 and TRBJ2-7, with D perhaps TRBD1 (6 bases). The germline V gene encodes CDR1 SEHNR and CDR2 FQNEAQ (reference sequence). Trimming removed 6 bases at V and 2 bases at J, with 20 bases between. The CDR3 totals 16 residues. The CDR3 nucleotides read TGTGCCAGCAGTTCTCAGGGAGACGACAGGCCCTACGAGCAGTACTTC. This sequence encodes CASSSQGDDRPYEQYF.

The chain carries TRBV29-1 and TRBJ2-5, with D maybe TRBD1 (6 bases). The J call may be incorrect, as the DNA end agrees better with TRBJ2-1. Germline loops: CDR1 SQVTM, CDR2 ANQGSEA. The CDR3 runs 14 residues. CDR3 amino acids: CSVETGTAYNEQFF. The DNA of the CDR3 is TGCAGCGTTGAAACAGGGACCGCGTATAATGAGCAGTTCTTC.

The V and J genes are TRBV29-1 and TRBJ2-2; no definite D call. V gave up 4 bases and J gave up 3 bases, with 9 bases separating them. CDR1 SQVTM and CDR2 ANQGSEA come from the germline V gene. The CDR3 runs to 13 residues. This chain's CDR3 is CSVVMADTGELFF. The CDR3 DNA sequence: TGCAGCGTTGTTATGGCGGACACCGGGGAGCTGTTTTTT.

This clonotype was observed a handful of times. The CDR3 protein is CASSEDVGSSYNEQFF. The CDR3 bases are TGTGCCAGCAGTGAGGACGTCGGGAGCTCCTACAATGAGCAGTTCTTC. V is TRBV2 and J is TRBJ2-1; D possibly corresponds to TRBD2 (6 bases). Germline CDR1 is SNHLY and CDR2 is FYNNEI. The CDR3 is made up of 16 amino acids. V lost 3 bases and J 0 bases, leaving 12 bases between the germline ends.

This sequence joins TRBV19 and TRBJ2-5; D not certain. The end of the DNA fits TRBJ2-7 better, so the J call may be wrong. The CDR3 loop spans 17 amino acids. Germline CDR1 is LNHDA and CDR2 is SQIVND (reference sequence). CDR3 sequence: CASSMASAPQSFYEQYF. In DNA form, the CDR3 reads TGTGCCAGTAGTATGGCCTCCGCACCACAGTCTTTCTACGAGCAGTACTTC.

This clonotype has just a few counts. The genes are TRBV12-3 or TRBV12-4 and TRBJ2-7; no clear D. The length of the CDR3 is 14 residues. Trimming removed 5 bases from V and 3 bases from J, with 14 bases in between. The CDR3 loop is CASSPRWDFYEQYF. The CDR3 nucleotides read TGTGCCAGCAGTCCCCGGTGGGATTTCTACGAGCAGTACTTC.

This clonotype was detected a few times. J is TRBJ2-5 and V is TRBV7-8; D remains unclear. The germline V and J ends were trimmed by 5 bases and 1 base, with 11 bases remaining between them. Germline V gene data show CDR1 as SGHVS and CDR2 as FQNEAQ. The CDR3 covers 14 residues. The chain's CDR3 is CASSAIIFQETQYF. The CDR3 DNA reads TGTGCCAGCAGCGCCATTATCTTCCAAGAGACCCAGTACTTC.

DNA of the CDR3: TGTGCCAGCAGCTTGGGTGACCTTAAAGCTTTCTTT. It encodes CASSLGDLKAFF. The chain joins TRBV5-6 to TRBJ1-1; D remains unclear. Looked up from germline, CDR1 is SGHDT and CDR2 is YYEEEE. The V gene lost 0 bases and the J gene lost 9 bases, with 9 bases spanning the gap. The CDR3 is made up of 12 amino acids. The full variable domain, rest sourced from reference TRBV5-6 and TRBJ1-1, is DAGVTQSPTHLIKTRGQQVTLRCSPKSGHDTVSWYQQALGQGPQFIFQYYEEEERQRGNFPDRFSGHQFPNYSSELNVNALLLGDSALYLCASSLGDLKAFFGQGTRLTVV.

This clonotype was picked up many times. This chain connects TRBV4-3 to TRBJ2-5; 8 bases map to TRBD2. J lost 5 bases, V lost 0 bases, and 11 bases had no gene match. Germline lookup yields CDR1 LGHNA and CDR2 YSLEER. The CDR3 sequence is 17 residues long. The CDR3 reads CASSQEPAGAPRETQYF. The CDR3 bases are TGCGCCAGCAGCCAAGAGCCAGCGGGGGCCCCTCGGGAGACCCAGTACTTC.